Listed below are T cell receptor beta chains from one sample, sequenced in a study of spatial heterogeneity in lung cancer. MiXCR, run by TCRdb on the 5' RACE reads, gives a single entry per CDR3 protein. The data hold fewer than 150,000 distinct CDR3 sequences, with approximately 10% observed a single time. This material consisted of PBMCs, taken at follow-up. These receptors were obtained from a female donor with early-stage non-small cell lung cancer. CDR3s include the opening cysteine and the closing phenylalanine or tryptophan.

v_gene: TRBV5-4
CDR3aa: CASSPRRGTKIGNTEAFF

v_gene: TRBV28
CDR3aa: CASSRGQVPSYEQYF

v_gene: TRBV6-6
CDR3aa: CASSPRGVTYEQYF

v_gene: TRBV5-1
CDR3aa: CASSFGDNEQFF

v_gene: TRBV24-1
CDR3aa: CATSDSRYSVLNYGYTF

v_gene: TRBV30
CDR3aa: CAWKQGFGNQPQHF

v_gene: TRBV12-3/TRBV12-4
CDR3aa: CASSSRPRGGDTQYF

v_gene: TRBV25-1
CDR3aa: CASSPGLAVQETQYF

v_gene: TRBV2
CDR3aa: CASRDGGLEQFF

v_gene: TRBV10-3
CDR3aa: CAISESTSWQYDNSPLHF

v_gene: TRBV24-1
CDR3aa: CATSDAGLAGSYNEQFF

v_gene: TRBV11-2
CDR3aa: CASSLTGAASTDTQYF

v_gene: TRBV20-1
CDR3aa: CSASHLAGLTTDTQYF

v_gene: TRBV7-2
CDR3aa: CATGPSGSSSTDTQYF

v_gene: TRBV7-3
CDR3aa: CASSLMGARDTQYF

v_gene: TRBV7-3
CDR3aa: CASSSTGSPYEQYF

v_gene: TRBV2
CDR3aa: CASSGSAGGPGANVLTF

v_gene: TRBV6-1
CDR3aa: CASSRGSGNTIYF

v_gene: TRBV7-2
CDR3aa: CASSPRNRMTSTDTQYF

v_gene: TRBV7-2
CDR3aa: CASSSTSGSGYNEQFF

v_gene: TRBV28
CDR3aa: CASRTGEANTGELFF

v_gene: TRBV20-1
CDR3aa: CSARKEDGELFF

v_gene: TRBV24-1
CDR3aa: CATSDRINQPQHF

v_gene: TRBV5-1
CDR3aa: CASSLDPGQGTEAFF

v_gene: TRBV29-1
CDR3aa: CSVEFGYTF

v_gene: TRBV6-5
CDR3aa: CASSYSGPGGTRTEAFF

v_gene: TRBV12-3/TRBV12-4
CDR3aa: CASRPGLAAINEQFF